This T cell receptor beta chain appears in the sequencing data of a study of Ad26.COV2.S vaccination and SARS-CoV-2 variants. Study-wide background: Vaccine-arm donor from the placebo-controlled COV1001 Ad26.COV2.S trial.

With respect to this clone: Antigen specificity is unknown.

Study conclusions and caveats: Using TCR breadth and depth analyses may have led to underestimated total T cell responses. Spike-specific CD8+ and CD4+ T cell responses reportedly showed substantial breadth after vaccination.

Libraries were prepared by immunoSEQ multiplex PCR; TCRdb keeps only in-frame clonotypes and omits some of them. The sample has 510,000 or so clones; roughly 89% are singletons. Regarding treatment: over 15 received Ad26.COV2.S at low or high dose, single or two shots; 5 received placebo; per-sample allocation not given. Samples analyzed were those drawn on day 63 after the first vaccine or placebo injection. The donor was a Boston adult aged 18-55 years. From germline, CDR1 is SGHRS and CDR2 YFSETQ. Losses at the gene ends were 2 bases for V and 1 base for J; bases not matched to a gene: 0. The CDR3 sequence is 15 residues long.

The source of this sequence is a person between 18 and 60 years old who received the Ad26.COV2.S COVID-19 vaccine or a placebo. The material sequenced was peripheral blood, taken in a trial of Ad26.COV2.S vaccine versus placebo. The chain has TRBV5-1 and TRBJ2-1; 10 bases match TRBD2. CDR3 nucleotide sequence: TGCGCCAGCAGCTTACTAGCGGGGTCCTACAATGAGCAGTTCTTC. Its protein product is CASSLLAGSYNEQFF.